These 29 T cell receptor beta chains share one sample of origin, sequenced in a study of T cell changes during pregnancy in multiple sclerosis. Measured with immunoSEQ multiplex PCR; TCRdb has only the in-frame clones, and not every one. The sample includes 50,000 to 75,000 clones, about 93% seen only once; the top ten take roughly 2.6%. The sample here was CD8+ T cells from peripheral blood mononuclear cells, taken in the third trimester of pregnancy. Receptors were obtained from a female donor with multiple sclerosis, enrolled in a pregnancy study.

This chain uses TRBV7-8 with TRBJ2-5, with 8 bases fitting TRBD1. Germline trimming cut 4 bases from V and 2 bases from J; bases unmatched to any gene: 6. The germline gives CDR1 SGHVS, CDR2 FQNEAQ. The CDR3 spans 15 residues. The CDR3 DNA follows: TGTGCCAGCAGCTCCTTCCGGGACAGGCAAGAGACCCAGTACTTC. As protein: CASSSFRDRQETQYF.

This rearrangement joins TRBV23-1 to TRBJ2-2, with 11 bases that match TRBD2. TRBV23-1 is reported as an ORF; its role is uncertain. CDR3 length: 24 residues. Trimming at V came to 0 bases and at J to 1 base, leaving 22 bases not matched to a gene. CDR3 sequence reads: CASSQSLTLDRRTGLAVNTGELFF. CDR3 DNA sequence: TGCGCCAGCAGTCAATCCCTAACCTTGGACAGGAGGACGGGACTAGCGGTGAACACCGGGGAGCTGTTTTTT.

The chain couples TRBV28 to TRBJ2-5, with TRBD2 matching 13 bases. The V gene's germline CDR1 is MDHEN and CDR2 SYDVKM. V shed 6 bases and J 2 bases; nucleotides not matched to a gene: 12. This CDR3 has 18 residues. CDR3 sequence: CASSRGLAGVLDQETQYF. CDR3 DNA sequence: TGTGCCAGCAGCCGCGGACTAGCGGGAGTTCTTGATCAAGAGACCCAGTACTTC.

The gene calls are TRBV27 and TRBJ1-2; 8 bases align to TRBD1. The CDR3 runs 13 residues. J lost 4 bases, V lost 4 bases, and 2 bases had no gene match. Germline V gene sequence: CDR1 MNHEY, CDR2 SMNVEV (reference sequence). The CDR3 sequence: CASSSTGVYGYTF. DNA for the CDR3: TGTGCCAGCAGTTCGACAGGGGTCTATGGCTACACCTTC.

This chain links TRBV29-1 with TRBJ2-1, with 10 nucleotides matching TRBD1. The CDR3 loop spans 15 amino acids. The V gene's germline CDR1 is SQVTM and CDR2 ANQGSEA. The J segment lost 7 bases and the V segment lost 1 base, leaving 7 bases of the junction unmatched. CDR3 DNA: TGCAGCGTTGAAGCCGGGACAGGGGTTACTAATGAGCAGTTCTTC. Protein sequence: CSVEAGTGVTNEQFF.

The rearrangement joins TRBV7-9 to TRBJ1-2; tentative D call: TRBD1 (6 bases). V was clipped by 5 bases and J by 0 bases, with 13 bases between them. This CDR3 comprises 15 residues. Germline V CDR1 and CDR2: SEHNR, FQNEAQ (reference sequence). CDR3 protein: CASSTRQAANYGYTF. The CDR3 DNA reads TGTGCCAGCAGCACCAGACAGGCGGCTAACTATGGCTACACCTTC.

The chain joins TRBV19 to TRBJ1-2; 10 nucleotides align to TRBD1. In germline, CDR1 is LNHDA, CDR2 SQIVND (reference sequence). The CDR3 extends over 13 amino acids. V dropped 3 bases and J dropped 8; count of bases not matched to a gene: 3. The CDR3 DNA sequence: TGTGCCAGTAGTATGGGACAGGGGTCGGGCTACACCTTC. Amino acids: CASSMGQGSGYTF.

V gene TRBV5-1 combines with J gene TRBJ1-2; tentative D call: TRBD1 (5 bases). The germline V gene has CDR1 SGHRS and CDR2 YFSETQ. V lost 0 bases and J 4 bases, leaving 16 bases between the germline ends. This CDR3 is 16 amino acids long. The chain's CDR3 is CASSLVLGGSGYGYTF. CDR3 sequence (DNA): TGCGCCAGCAGCTTGGTTCTTGGGGGGTCGGGCTATGGCTACACCTTC.

This clone showed up just once. The chain joins TRBV4-1 to TRBJ2-3; 14 nucleotides agree with TRBD2. V lost 2 bases and J lost 3; bases outside the gene matches: 1. The CDR3 consists of 16 residues. Germline values: CDR1 MGHRA, CDR2 YSYEKL. The chain's CDR3 is CASSQRLAGGTDTQYF. The CDR3 coding sequence is TGCGCCAGCAGCCAACGACTAGCGGGAGGGACAGATACGCAGTATTTT.

Judged by abundance, this clone is medium-sized. The chain combines TRBV7-9 with TRBJ2-2, with 10 bases matching TRBD1. The V and J ends lost 7 bases and 7 bases, in that order; junction bases with no gene match: 9. The CDR3 has 15 residues. Germline V gives CDR1 SEHNR, CDR2 FQNEAQ (reference sequence). The CDR3 reads CASIQMTGGIGELFF. CDR3 DNA sequence: TGTGCCAGCATCCAGATGACAGGGGGCATCGGGGAGCTGTTTTTT.

This chain's CDR3 is CASSLYWAFSGNTIYF. DNA of the CDR3: TGTGCCAGCAGCTTATATTGGGCATTCTCTGGAAACACCATATATTTT. This chain connects TRBV7-3 to TRBJ1-3; no firm D call. From germline, CDR1 is SGHTA and CDR2 FQGTGA. Trimming removed 2 bases from V and 0 bases from J, with 11 bases in between. This CDR3 region has 16 residues.

This chain links TRBV30 with TRBJ2-7; 8 bases agree with TRBD2. The CDR3 length is 14 residues. Trimming at V came to 1 base and at J to 2 bases, leaving 4 bases not matched to a gene. Germline lookup yields CDR1 GTSNPN and CDR2 SVGIG (reference sequence). The chain's CDR3 is CAWSATSAAYEQYF. The CDR3 nucleotides are TGTGCCTGGAGTGCGACTAGCGCGGCCTACGAGCAGTACTTC.

The chain recombines TRBV28 with TRBJ2-2; D gene uncertain. CDR1 and CDR2 from the germline V gene are MDHEN and SYDVKM. V gave up 3 bases and J gave up 8 bases, with 4 bases separating them. The CDR3 extends over 11 amino acids. The CDR3 bases are TGTGCCAGCAGTTTCCAGGGGGAGCTGTTTTTT. Protein sequence: CASSFQGELFF.

Comment on this clone: The junction departs from the called germline gene at one end, perhaps through a read error. The chain links TRBV4-1 to TRBJ2-7; D unresolved. CDR3 size: 11 residues. CDR1 and CDR2 (germline): MGHRA, YSYEKL. The CDR3 is CASSQGLLWVF. DNA of the CDR3: TGCGCCAGCAGCCAAGGGTTACTATGGGTCTTC.

Worth noting for this clone: Other DNA variants within this sample encode the same CDR3. The J gene is TRBJ2-1, the V gene TRBV27, with unresolved D. This CDR3 has 11 amino acids. Trimming took off 2 bases at V and 10 bases at J, with 6 bases between the two ends. CDR1 and CDR2 from the germline V gene are MNHEY and SMNVEV (reference sequence). In nucleotides, the CDR3 is TGTGCCAGCAGTTTACGCGGAGAGCAGTTCTTC. Protein sequence: CASSLRGEQFF.

Only a few counts were recorded for this clone. The chain combines TRBV19 with TRBJ2-7, with D perhaps matching TRBD1 (6 bases). This CDR3 is 15 amino acids long. V shed 6 bases and J shed 4 bases, with 19 bases lying between them. The germline gives CDR1 LNHDA, CDR2 SQIVND (reference sequence). The CDR3 DNA sequence: TGTGCCAGTAGGGAAACAGGGATATGGAATTACGAGCAGTACTTC. Protein: CASRETGIWNYEQYF.

The chain joins TRBV7-9 to TRBJ2-7; TRBD2 matches 7 bases. V lost 1 base and J lost 0; bases outside the gene matches: 3. Per germline, CDR1 SEHNR and CDR2 FQNEAQ (reference sequence). This CDR3 spans 15 amino acids. CDR3 in DNA: TGTGCCAGCAGCTTAGTTTCTAGCGGCTCCTACGAGCAGTACTTC. Amino acid sequence: CASSLVSSGSYEQYF.

There are a few counts of this clone. This chain joins TRBV4-2 and TRBJ2-2, with D tentatively TRBD2 (5 bases). This CDR3 has 17 amino acids. Germline assignment: CDR1 LGHNA and CDR2 YNFKEQ. V shed 0 bases and J shed 0 bases, with 11 bases lying between them. CDR3 residues: CASSQDASSANTGELFF. DNA of the CDR3: TGTGCCAGCAGCCAAGATGCTAGCTCCGCGAACACCGGGGAGCTGTTTTTT.

V usage is TRBV27 and J usage is TRBJ2-1; the match to TRBD2 covers 9 bases. Unmatched junction bases numbered 2, after V lost 2 bases and J lost 0 bases. Germline V gives CDR1 MNHEY, CDR2 SMNVEV (reference sequence). The CDR3 extends over 16 amino acids. CDR3 residues: CASSLAGGDSYNEQFF. The CDR3 DNA is TGTGCCAGCAGTTTAGCGGGAGGGGACTCCTACAATGAGCAGTTCTTC.

This sequence joins TRBV6-5 and TRBJ2-1; D unresolved. With 2 bases removed from V and 7 bases from J, the gap between germline ends came to 9 bases. Germline CDR1 reads MNHEY; CDR2 reads SVGAGI. This CDR3 is 13 amino acids long. The CDR3 here is CASSYNPGNEQFF. CDR3 nucleotides: TGTGCCAGCAGTTACAATCCCGGGAATGAGCAGTTCTTC.

The rearrangement uses TRBV27 and TRBJ2-6; no clear D. The V end lost 2 bases, the J end lost 5 bases, and 10 bases lay between the germline ends. There are 15 residues in the CDR3. Looked up from germline, CDR1 is MNHEY and CDR2 is SMNVEV (reference sequence). CDR3 sequence: CASSLIADRANVLTF. In DNA, the CDR3 is TGTGCCAGCAGTTTAATAGCCGATCGGGCCAACGTCCTGACTTTC.

CDR3 sequence (DNA): TGTGCCAGCTCACCACCGGGACAGGGGGCGCACAATGAGCAGTTCTTC. It encodes CASSPPGQGAHNEQFF. The genes are TRBV18 and TRBJ2-1, with 12 bases identical to TRBD1. Germline lookup yields CDR1 KGHSH and CDR2 LQKENI. Unmatched junction bases numbered 2, after V lost 0 bases and J lost 5 bases. The CDR3 spans 16 residues. Complete variable domain (other parts from reference TRBV18 and TRBJ2-1): NAGVMQNPRHLVRRRGQEARLRCSPMKGHSHVYWYRQLPEEGLKFMVYLQKENIIDESGMPKERFSAEFPKEGPSILRIQQVVRGDSAAYFCASSPPGQGAHNEQFFGPGTRLTVL.

This clone showed up just once. V usage is TRBV29-1 and J usage is TRBJ2-7; no clear D. The CDR3 has 11 amino acids. The V end was cut by 2 bases, the J end by 3 bases, with 5 bases between. CDR1 and CDR2 from the germline V gene are SQVTM and ANQGSEA. The CDR3 is CSVELNYEQYF. CDR3 bases: TGCAGCGTTGAACTAAACTACGAGCAGTACTTC.

The chain carries TRBV7-2 and TRBJ2-1, with a possible D match to TRBD1 (5 bases). CDR3 length: 14 amino acids. Trimming left V 7 bases short and J 0 bases short, with 10 bases between. The germline V gene has CDR1 SGHTA and CDR2 FQGNSA. The CDR3 DNA follows: TGTGCCAGCACTCAGGGATTCTCCTACAATGAGCAGTTCTTC. It yields the protein CASTQGFSYNEQFF.

The V gene is TRBV27, the J gene TRBJ1-4, with TRBD1 identical over 8 bases. Germline values: CDR1 MNHEY, CDR2 SMNVEV (reference sequence). Trimming took 4 bases from V and 5 from J; bases not matched to a gene: 9. This CDR3 contains 16 residues. CDR3 protein: CASSSLQGGMNEKLFF. CDR3 nucleotide sequence: TGTGCCAGCAGTTCGTTACAGGGGGGGATGAATGAAAAACTGTTTTTT.

The chain employs TRBV2 and TRBJ1-2; 10 bases are a match to TRBD1. The CDR3 runs to 17 residues. J lost 0 bases, V lost 3 bases, and 7 bases had no gene match. Germline V gene sequence: CDR1 SNHLY, CDR2 FYNNEI. The CDR3 bases are TGTGCCAGCAGTGAGTACGACAGGGGGCGGTCTAACTATGGCTACACCTTC. Amino acid sequence: CASSEYDRGRSNYGYTF.

The chain couples TRBV7-2 to TRBJ2-5; D remains ambiguous. Trimming removed 5 bases at V and 0 bases at J, with 13 bases between. This CDR3 is built from 15 residues. Germline V CDR1 and CDR2: SGHTA, FQGNSA. The CDR3 DNA reads as TGTGCCAGCAGCCAATCTAGTCGGTACCAAGAGACCCAGTACTTC. Amino acid sequence: CASSQSSRYQETQYF.

This chain joins TRBV30 and TRBJ2-7, with TRBD2 as a possible D gene (7 bases). This CDR3 comprises 14 residues. The V end was cut by 0 bases, the J end by 1 base, with 10 bases between. The germline V gene has CDR1 GTSNPN and CDR2 SVGIG (reference sequence). The CDR3 DNA reads TGTGCCTGGAGTGTAAGGGGGGGGTCCTACGAGCAGTACTTC. Amino acid sequence: CAWSVRGGSYEQYF. Together with reference TRBV30 and TRBJ2-7, the CDR3 gives the full variable domain: SQTIHQWPATLVQPVGSPLSLECTVEGTSNPNLYWYRQAAGRGLQLLFYSVGIGQISSEVPQNLSASRPQDRQFILSSKKLLLSDSGFYLCAWSVRGGSYEQYFGPGTRLTVT.

The rearrangement links TRBV10-3 to TRBJ2-5; 7 nucleotides match TRBD1. This CDR3 is built from 11 residues. The V gene end was trimmed by 8 bases and the J gene end by 4 bases; junction bases not matched to a gene: 1. The germline CDR1 and CDR2 sequences are ENHRY and SYGVKD. CDR3 region: CAIAGGETQYF. CDR3 bases: TGTGCCATCGCAGGGGGAGAGACCCAGTACTTC.